A single T cell receptor beta chain is shown here with its context. The table lists this clonotype with many counts. The antigen this receptor binds is unknown. No much larger clonotype is one base removed from it; base qualities were not supplied. Based on the germline V gene (reference sequence), the CDR1 and CDR2 sequences are SSHAT and FNYEAQ. The CDR3, cysteine through phenylalanine, is 15 amino acids long. The sequence is cut down to CDR3 DNA, 45 bases in frame from base 1. V is cut back by 5 bases and J by 5 bases, with 6 bases in the junction unmatched. These reads were obtained on an Illumina HiSeq 2500. TCR beta libraries were prepared by quantitative 5'-RACE with molecular barcodes. The study's processing was this. A new computational method based on a probabilistic model of VDJ rearrangement was used to identify disease-linked TCR variants. Using fastp at Q25 and MiXCR, TCRdb reprocessed the public reads and kept productive beta chains. Each CDR3 protein gets just one entry, which takes the most common genes and DNA from the rows behind it. The V and J calls were not made by the authors but by TCRdb's processing. The table for this sample lists more than 100,000 distinct CDR3 sequences; about 10% of them were counted only once. In total, the top ten clones hold roughly 4.5% of the sample.

These data belong to a study of CD8 T cells in ankylosing spondylitis (dated by TCRdb to 2016 to 2017). Background for the entire study: The study set out to find disease-linked TCR variants by profiling T cell receptor beta repertoires in ankylosing spondylitis patients and healthy donors. Peripheral blood was sampled, and synovial fluid was also collected from ankylosing spondylitis patients. The full study cohort comprised some 27 ankylosing spondylitis patients and roughly 100 healthy donors.

General findings and caveats noted by the study authors: The disease-linked clones showed a CD8+ phenotype and occurred at relatively low frequencies in peripheral blood. According to the report, matched synovial fluid samples from ankylosing spondylitis patients were significantly enriched for the disease-linked clones. A TCR beta motif made up of under ten highly homologous amino acid variants appeared to be characteristic of blood from ankylosing spondylitis patients. Some of the motif variants had been reported before in the synovial fluid and blood of reactive arthritis patients, a finding that suggests common disease-initiation mechanisms.

This chain is built from TRBV7-7 and TRBJ2-1; 10 middle bases align to TRBD2. Material for sequencing was blood, either unsorted or a sorted T cell fraction (not recorded which). This clonotype originated in a female donor with ankylosing spondylitis or in good health (not recorded which). The DNA sequence is given as TGTGCCAGCAGCGTGGGGCTAGCGGGGGACAATGAGCAGTTCTTC. It specifies CASSVGLAGDNEQFF.